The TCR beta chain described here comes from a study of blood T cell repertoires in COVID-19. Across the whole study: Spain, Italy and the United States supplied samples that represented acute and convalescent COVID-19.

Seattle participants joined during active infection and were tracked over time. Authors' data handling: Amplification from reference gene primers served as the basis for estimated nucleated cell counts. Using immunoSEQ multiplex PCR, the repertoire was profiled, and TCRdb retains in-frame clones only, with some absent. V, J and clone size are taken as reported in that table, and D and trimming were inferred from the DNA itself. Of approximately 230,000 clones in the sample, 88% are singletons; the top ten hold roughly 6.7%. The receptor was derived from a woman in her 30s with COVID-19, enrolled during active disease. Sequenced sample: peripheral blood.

The CDR3 nucleotides are TGCAGTGCTAGTCCCCGGGTCACAGATACGCAGTATTTT. Amino acids: CSASPRVTDTQYF. V and J are TRBV20-1 and TRBJ2-3; no definite D call. The CDR3 length is 13 residues. Germline V gene lookup returns CDR1 DFQATT and CDR2 SNEGSKA (reference sequence). V lost 3 bases to trimming and J lost 2 bases, with 9 bases between them.